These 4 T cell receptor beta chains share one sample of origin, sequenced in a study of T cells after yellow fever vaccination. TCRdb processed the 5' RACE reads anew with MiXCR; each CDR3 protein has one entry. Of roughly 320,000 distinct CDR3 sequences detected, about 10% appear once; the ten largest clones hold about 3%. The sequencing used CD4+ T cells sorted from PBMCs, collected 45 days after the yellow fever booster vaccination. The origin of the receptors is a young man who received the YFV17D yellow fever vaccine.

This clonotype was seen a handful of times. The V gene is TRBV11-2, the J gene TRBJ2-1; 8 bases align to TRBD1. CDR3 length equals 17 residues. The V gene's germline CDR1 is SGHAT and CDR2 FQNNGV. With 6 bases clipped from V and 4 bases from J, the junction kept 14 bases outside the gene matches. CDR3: CASRTIRQGPPYNEQFF. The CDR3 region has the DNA TGTGCCAGCAGGACCATTAGACAGGGGCCCCCTTACAATGAGCAGTTCTTC.

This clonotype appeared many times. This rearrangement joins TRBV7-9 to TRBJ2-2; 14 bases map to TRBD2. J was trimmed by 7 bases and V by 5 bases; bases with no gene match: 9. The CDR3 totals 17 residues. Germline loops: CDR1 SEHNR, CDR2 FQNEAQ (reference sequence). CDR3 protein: CASSPGLAGGLDGELFF. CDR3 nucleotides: TGTGCCAGCAGCCCCGGACTAGCGGGGGGATTGGACGGGGAGCTGTTTTTT.

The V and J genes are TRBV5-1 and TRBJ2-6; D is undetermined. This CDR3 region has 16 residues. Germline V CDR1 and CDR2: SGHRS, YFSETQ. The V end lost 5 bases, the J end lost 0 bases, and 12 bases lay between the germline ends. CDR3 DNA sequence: TGCGCCAGCAGTGTCACGGACCACTCTGGGGCCAACGTCCTGACTTTC. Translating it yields CASSVTDHSGANVLTF.

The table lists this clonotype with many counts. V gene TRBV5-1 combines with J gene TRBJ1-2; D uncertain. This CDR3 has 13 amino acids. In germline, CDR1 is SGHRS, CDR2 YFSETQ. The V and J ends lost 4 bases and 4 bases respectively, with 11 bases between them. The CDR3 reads CASSPRETYGYTF. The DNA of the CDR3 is TGCGCCAGCAGCCCGAGGGAGACCTATGGCTACACCTTC. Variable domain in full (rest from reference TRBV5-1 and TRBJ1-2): KAGVTQTPRYLIKTRGQQVTLSCSPISGHRSVSWYQQTPGQGLQFLFEYFSETQRNKGNFPGRFSGRQFSNSRSEMNVSTLELGDSALYLCASSPRETYGYTFGSGTRLTVV.